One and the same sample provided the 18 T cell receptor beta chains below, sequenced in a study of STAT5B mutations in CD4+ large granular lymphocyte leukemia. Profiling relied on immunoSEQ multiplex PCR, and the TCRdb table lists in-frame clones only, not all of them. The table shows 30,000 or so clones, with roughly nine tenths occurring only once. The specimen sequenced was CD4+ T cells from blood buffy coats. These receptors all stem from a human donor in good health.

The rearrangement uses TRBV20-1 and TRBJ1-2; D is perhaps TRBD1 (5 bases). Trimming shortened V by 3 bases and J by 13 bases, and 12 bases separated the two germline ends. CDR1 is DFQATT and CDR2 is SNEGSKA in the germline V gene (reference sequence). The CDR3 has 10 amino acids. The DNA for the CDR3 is TGCAGTGCTAGGGGGCCCACCTCCACCTTC. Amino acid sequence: CSARGPTSTF.

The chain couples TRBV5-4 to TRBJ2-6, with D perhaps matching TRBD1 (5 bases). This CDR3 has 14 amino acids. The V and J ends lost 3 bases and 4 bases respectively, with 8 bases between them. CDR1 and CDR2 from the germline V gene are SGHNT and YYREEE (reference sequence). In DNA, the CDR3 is TGTGCCAGCAGCTCCAGGGTAGGGGCCAACGTCCTGACTTTC. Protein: CASSSRVGANVLTF.

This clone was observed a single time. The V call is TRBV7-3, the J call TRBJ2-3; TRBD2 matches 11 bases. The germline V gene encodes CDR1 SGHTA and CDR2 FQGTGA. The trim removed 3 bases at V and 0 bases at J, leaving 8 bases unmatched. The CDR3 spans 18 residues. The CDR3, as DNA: TGTGCCAGCAGCTTGTCCTTAGCGGGAGGGAGAAGCACAGATACGCAGTATTTT. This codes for CASSLSLAGGRSTDTQYF. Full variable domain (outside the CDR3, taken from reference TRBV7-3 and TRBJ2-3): GAGVSQTPSNKVTEKGKYVELRCDPISGHTALYWYRQSLGQGPEFLIYFQGTGAADDSGLPNDRFFAVRPEGSVSTLKIQRTERGDSAVYLCASSLSLAGGRSTDTQYFGPGTRLTVL.

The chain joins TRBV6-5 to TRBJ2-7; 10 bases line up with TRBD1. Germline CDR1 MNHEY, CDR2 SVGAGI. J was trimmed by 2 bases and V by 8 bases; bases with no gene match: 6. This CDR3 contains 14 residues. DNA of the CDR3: TGTGCCAGCGGCGGTGGGACAGGGGCCTACGAGCAGTACTTC. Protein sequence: CASGGGTGAYEQYF.

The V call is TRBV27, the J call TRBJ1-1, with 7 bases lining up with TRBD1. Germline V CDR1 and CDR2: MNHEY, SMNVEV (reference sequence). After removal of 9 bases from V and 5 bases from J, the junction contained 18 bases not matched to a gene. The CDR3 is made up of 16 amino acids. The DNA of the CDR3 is TGTGCCAGAATAGGGCGGACAGACAGGGTGATAACTGAAGCTTTCTTT. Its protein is CARIGRTDRVITEAFF.

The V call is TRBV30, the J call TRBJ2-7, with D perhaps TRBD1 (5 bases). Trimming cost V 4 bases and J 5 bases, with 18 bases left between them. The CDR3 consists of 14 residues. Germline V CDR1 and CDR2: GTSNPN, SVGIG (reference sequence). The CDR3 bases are TGTGCCTGGACCCAGGGTGCCAGAATTAACGAGCAGTACTTC. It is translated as CAWTQGARINEQYF.

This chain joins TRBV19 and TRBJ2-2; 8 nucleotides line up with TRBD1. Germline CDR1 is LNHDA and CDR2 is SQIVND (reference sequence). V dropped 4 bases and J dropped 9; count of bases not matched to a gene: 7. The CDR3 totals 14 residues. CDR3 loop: CASSTDGQGRELFF. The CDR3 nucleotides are TGTGCCAGTAGTACCGACGGACAGGGACGGGAGCTGTTTTTT. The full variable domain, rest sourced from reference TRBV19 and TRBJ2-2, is DGGITQSPKYLFRKEGQNVTLSCEQNLNHDAMYWYRQDPGQGLRLIYYSQIVNDFQKGDIAEGYSVSREKKESFPLTVTSAQKNPTAFYLCASSTDGQGRELFFGEGSRLTVL.

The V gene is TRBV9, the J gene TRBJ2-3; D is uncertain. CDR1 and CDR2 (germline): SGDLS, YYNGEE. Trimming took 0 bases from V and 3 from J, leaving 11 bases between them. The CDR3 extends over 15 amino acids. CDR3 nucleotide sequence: TGTGCCAGCAGCGTAGGTGTCGGCGAGACAGATACGCAGTATTTT. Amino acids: CASSVGVGETDTQYF.

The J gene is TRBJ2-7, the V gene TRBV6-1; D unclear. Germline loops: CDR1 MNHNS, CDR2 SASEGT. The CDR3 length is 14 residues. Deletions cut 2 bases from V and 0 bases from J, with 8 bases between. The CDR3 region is CASSERSASYEQYF. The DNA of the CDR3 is TGTGCCAGCAGTGAAAGGTCAGCCTCCTACGAGCAGTACTTC.

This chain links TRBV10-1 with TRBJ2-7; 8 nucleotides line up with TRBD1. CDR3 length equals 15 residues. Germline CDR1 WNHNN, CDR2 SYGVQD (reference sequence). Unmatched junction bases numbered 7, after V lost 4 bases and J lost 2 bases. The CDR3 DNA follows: TGCGCCAGCAGTGCCTCTGGACAGGGACCCTACGAGCAGTACTTC. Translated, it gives CASSASGQGPYEQYF.

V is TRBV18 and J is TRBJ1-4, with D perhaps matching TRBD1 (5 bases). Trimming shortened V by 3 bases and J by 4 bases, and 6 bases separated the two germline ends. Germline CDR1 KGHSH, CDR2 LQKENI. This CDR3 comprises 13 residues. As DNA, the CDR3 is TGTGCCAGCTCACCGGGGGGTAATGAAAAACTGTTTTTT. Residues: CASSPGGNEKLFF.

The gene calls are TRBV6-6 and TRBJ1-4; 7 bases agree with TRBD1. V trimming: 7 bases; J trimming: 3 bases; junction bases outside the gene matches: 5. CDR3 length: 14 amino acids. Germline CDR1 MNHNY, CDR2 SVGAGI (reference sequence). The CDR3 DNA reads TGTGCCAGCACCACAGGGACAGCTAATGAAAAACTGTTTTTT. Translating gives CASTTGTANEKLFF.

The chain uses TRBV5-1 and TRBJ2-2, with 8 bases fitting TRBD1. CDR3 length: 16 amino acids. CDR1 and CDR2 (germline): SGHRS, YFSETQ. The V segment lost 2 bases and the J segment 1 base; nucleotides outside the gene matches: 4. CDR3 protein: CASSFIGTGNTGELFF. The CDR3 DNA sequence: TGCGCCAGCAGCTTTATAGGGACAGGGAACACCGGGGAGCTGTTTTTT.

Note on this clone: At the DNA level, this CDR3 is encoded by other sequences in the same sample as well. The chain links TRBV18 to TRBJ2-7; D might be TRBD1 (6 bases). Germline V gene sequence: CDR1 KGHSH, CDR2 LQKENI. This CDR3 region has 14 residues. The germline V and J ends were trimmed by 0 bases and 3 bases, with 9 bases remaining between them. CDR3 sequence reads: CASSPPTGSYEQYF. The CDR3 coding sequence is TGTGCCAGCTCACCACCGACAGGTAGCTACGAGCAGTACTTC. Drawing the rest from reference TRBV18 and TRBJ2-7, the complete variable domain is NAGVMQNPRHLVRRRGQEARLRCSPMKGHSHVYWYRQLPEEGLKFMVYLQKENIIDESGMPKERFSAEFPKEGPSILRIQQVVRGDSAAYFCASSPPTGSYEQYFGPGTRLTVT.

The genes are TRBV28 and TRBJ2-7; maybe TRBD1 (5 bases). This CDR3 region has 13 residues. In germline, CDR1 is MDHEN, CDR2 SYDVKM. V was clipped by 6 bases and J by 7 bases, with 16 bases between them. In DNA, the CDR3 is TGTGCCAGCAGCAGGACACTACCTGGGGAGCAGTACTTC. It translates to CASSRTLPGEQYF.

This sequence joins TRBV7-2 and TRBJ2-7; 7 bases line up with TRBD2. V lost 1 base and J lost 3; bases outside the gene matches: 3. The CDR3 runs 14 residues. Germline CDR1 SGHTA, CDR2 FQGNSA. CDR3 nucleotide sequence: TGTGCCAGCAGCTTAGTCACGGGGGGCTACGAGCAGTACTTC. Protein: CASSLVTGGYEQYF.

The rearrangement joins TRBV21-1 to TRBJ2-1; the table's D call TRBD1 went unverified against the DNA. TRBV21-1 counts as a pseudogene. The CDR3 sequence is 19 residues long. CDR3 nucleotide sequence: TGTGCCAGCAGCGCTCCACAATTTAGGACAGCCTTCTCCTACAATGAGCAGTTCTTC. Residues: CASSAPQFRTAFSYNEQFF.

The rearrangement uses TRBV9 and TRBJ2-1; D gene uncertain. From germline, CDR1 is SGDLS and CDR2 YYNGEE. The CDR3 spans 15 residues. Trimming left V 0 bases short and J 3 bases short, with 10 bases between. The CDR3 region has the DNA TGTGCCAGCAGCGTAGCCGGCGGAGTCTACAATGAGCAGTTCTTC. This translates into CASSVAGGVYNEQFF.